One and the same sample provided the 32 T cell receptor beta chains below, sequenced in a study of OX40 agonist ivuxolimab in advanced cancers. Sequencing was performed with immunoSEQ multiplex PCR; in TCRdb, only in-frame clones are kept and a portion is missing. Among 55,000 to 70,000 clones, under 85% were seen once, and the ten largest hold around 5%. This material consisted of CD4+ or CD8+ T cells sorted from blood, taken in a trial of the OX40 agonist ivuxolimab. The receptors here all came from an adult with an advanced solid tumor such as melanoma, head and neck, liver or kidney cancer.

The chain uses TRBV9 and TRBJ1-1, with D possibly TRBD1 on 6 matching bases. V dropped 4 bases and J dropped 0 bases, with 13 bases sitting between them. Germline V gene data show CDR1 as SGDLS and CDR2 as YYNGEE. This CDR3 region has 15 residues. CDR3 loop: CASSPVGAMNTEAFF. Here the CDR3 DNA reads TGTGCCAGCAGCCCCGTGGGGGCAATGAACACTGAAGCTTTCTTT.

The V call is TRBV2, the J call TRBJ2-1; 11 nucleotides agree with TRBD2. Germline trimming cut 3 bases from V and 0 bases from J; bases unmatched to any gene: 7. CDR1 SNHLY and CDR2 FYNNEI come from the germline V gene. This CDR3 contains 18 residues. The CDR3 region has the DNA TGTGCCAGCAGTGAGTCTAGCGGGAGGCTGAGCTCCTACAATGAGCAGTTCTTC. It is translated as CASSESSGRLSSYNEQFF.

The CDR3 nucleotides read TGTGCCAGCAGCCAGGGACTAGGGGAGACCCAGTACTTC. This sequence encodes CASSQGLGETQYF. The chain employs TRBV7-6 and TRBJ2-5, with 8 bases lining up with TRBD2. The ends lost 5 bases at V and 5 bases at J; junction bases unmatched: 4. Per germline, CDR1 SGHVS and CDR2 FNYEAQ. The CDR3 covers 13 residues. Filled out from reference TRBV7-6 and TRBJ2-5, the complete variable domain reads GAGVSQSPRYKVTKRGQDVALRCDPISGHVSLYWYRQALGQGPEFLTYFNYEAQQDKSGLPNDRFSAERPEGSISTLTIQRTEQRDSAMYRCASSQGLGETQYFGPGTRLLVL.

The V gene is TRBV5-1, the J gene TRBJ2-7, with D hard to call. CDR1 and CDR2 (germline): SGHRS, YFSETQ. The CDR3 has 12 residues. V shed 5 bases and J shed 4 bases, with 10 bases lying between them. The CDR3 loop is CASRGETYEQYF. CDR3 coding DNA: TGCGCCAGCAGGGGTGAAACGTACGAGCAGTACTTC.

This clone came up a few times. The chain carries TRBV19 and TRBJ1-5; D possibly corresponds to TRBD1 (6 bases). The CDR3 spans 14 residues. V was cut by 11 bases and J by 4 bases, with 18 bases left in between. Germline lookup yields CDR1 LNHDA and CDR2 SQIVND (reference sequence). CDR3 nucleotide sequence: TGTGCCTCCAGGGGCATCGGAAAGAATCAGCCCCAGCATTTT. This codes for CASRGIGKNQPQHF.

The V and J genes are TRBV7-9 and TRBJ2-2; no definite D call. The CDR3 has 14 residues. Germline assignment: CDR1 SEHNR and CDR2 FQNEAQ (reference sequence). Between the trimmed V and J ends, which lost 3 bases and 5 bases, there was a span of 10 bases. The CDR3 reads CASSLLAATGELFF. The CDR3 DNA reads TGTGCCAGCAGCTTGCTCGCGGCTACCGGGGAGCTGTTTTTT.

This chain joins TRBV7-9 and TRBJ2-6, with D perhaps TRBD2 (5 bases). The germline V gene encodes CDR1 SEHNR and CDR2 FQNEAQ (reference sequence). V lost 5 bases and J 5 bases, leaving 22 bases between the germline ends. There are 18 residues in the CDR3. The CDR3 protein is CASSSRGYHESRANVLTF. As DNA, the CDR3 is TGTGCCAGCAGCAGTCGGGGATACCATGAAAGTCGGGCCAACGTCCTGACTTTC. Full variable domain (remainder filled in from reference TRBV7-9 and TRBJ2-6): DTGVSQNPRHKITKRGQNVTFRCDPISEHNRLYWYRQTLGQGPEFLTYFQNEAQLEKSRLLSDRFSAERPKGSFSTLEIQRTEQGDSAMYLCASSSRGYHESRANVLTFGAGSRLTVL.

The rearrangement uses TRBV27 and TRBJ2-1; weak D call: TRBD1 (6 bases). CDR3 size: 18 residues. The ends were cut back, 5 bases at V and 1 base at J, with 21 bases in the middle. CDR1 and CDR2 (germline): MNHEY, SMNVEV (reference sequence). The CDR3, as DNA: TGTGCCAGCAGTGGGACACAGGGTGTAGGAAGGTCCTACAATGAGCAGTTCTTC. Translated, it gives CASSGTQGVGRSYNEQFF.

CDR3 sequence (DNA): TGCGCCAGCAGTAACAGGGTTGCCGGGGAGCTGTTTTTT. Translating it yields CASSNRVAGELFF. V usage is TRBV10-1 and J usage is TRBJ2-2, with D maybe TRBD1 (6 bases). Germline V lookup: CDR1 WNHNN, CDR2 SYGVQD (reference sequence). There are 13 residues in the CDR3. The V end was cut by 5 bases, the J end by 6 bases, with 10 bases between.

The J gene is TRBJ2-3, the V gene TRBV7-9; D gene unclear. Germline CDR1 is SEHNR and CDR2 is FQNEAQ (reference sequence). The length of the CDR3 is 13 residues. With 3 bases removed from V and 1 base from J, the gap between germline ends came to 5 bases. CDR3 DNA: TGTGCCAGCAGCTTCTGGGGCACAGATACGCAGTATTTT. It translates to CASSFWGTDTQYF.

V usage is TRBV6-4 and J usage is TRBJ2-1; a weak D match, TRBD2 (6 bases). The germline V and J ends were trimmed by 3 bases and 5 bases, with 14 bases remaining between them. The germline V gene has CDR1 MRHNA and CDR2 SNTAGT. CDR3 length equals 15 residues. This CDR3 is CASSEGAGGNNEQFF. The CDR3 nucleotides read TGTGCCAGCAGTGAGGGTGCCGGGGGAAACAATGAGCAGTTCTTC.

The chain links TRBV11-1 to TRBJ1-1, with a tentative D call TRBD1 (5 bases). The germline V gene has CDR1 SGHAT and CDR2 FQDESV (reference sequence). V shed 7 bases and J shed 2 bases, with 17 bases lying between them. This CDR3 is built from 15 residues. The CDR3 loop is CASIARGSLNTEAFF. Here the CDR3 DNA reads TGTGCCAGCATCGCTAGGGGCAGTTTAAACACTGAAGCTTTCTTT.

V gene TRBV6-6 combines with J gene TRBJ1-5; 9 nucleotides line up with TRBD1. V was clipped by 5 bases and J by 5 bases; unmatched bases: 10. CDR1 MNHNY and CDR2 SVGAGI come from the germline V gene (reference sequence). This CDR3 comprises 16 residues. The CDR3 sequence is CASSPGTGIVDQPQHF. In DNA, the CDR3 is TGTGCCAGCAGTCCCGGGACAGGGATAGTGGATCAGCCCCAGCATTTT.

The rearrangement uses TRBV5-5 and TRBJ2-5; D call uncertain. The DNA end lines up better with TRBJ2-7; the J call may be wrong. Germline CDR1 SGHKS, CDR2 YYEKEE (reference sequence). This CDR3 spans 11 amino acids. Written as DNA, the CDR3 is TGTGCCAGCAGCTCTGCCTACGAGCAGTACTTC. It translates to CASSSAYEQYF.

V and J are TRBV30 and TRBJ2-1; 9 nucleotides match TRBD2. Losses at the gene ends were 0 bases for V and 0 bases for J; bases not matched to a gene: 3. The germline V gene has CDR1 GTSNPN and CDR2 SVGIG (reference sequence). The CDR3 covers 16 residues. CDR3 sequence reads: CAWSVASGISYNEQFF. CDR3 nucleotide sequence: TGTGCCTGGAGTGTGGCTAGCGGGATCTCCTACAATGAGCAGTTCTTC.

The J gene is TRBJ1-1, the V gene TRBV23-1, with D possibly matching TRBD1 (5 bases). TRBV23-1 belongs to the ORF category, with a function that is uncertain. V shed 3 bases and J shed 3 bases, with 11 bases lying between them. This CDR3 has 14 amino acids. CDR3 sequence: CASSHTQGDTEAFF. The CDR3 coding sequence is TGCGCCAGCAGTCATACTCAAGGGGACACTGAAGCTTTCTTT.

This clone has only one observation. The chain is built from TRBV5-4 and TRBJ2-7; perhaps TRBD2 as D (6 bases). V lost 2 bases and J 2 bases, leaving 11 bases between the germline ends. Germline loops: CDR1 SGHNT, CDR2 YYREEE (reference sequence). The CDR3 loop spans 14 amino acids. The CDR3 nucleotides are TGTGCCAGCAGCTTTTGGGGGGTTGCCTACGAGCAGTACTTC. Protein sequence: CASSFWGVAYEQYF.

The rearrangement uses TRBV2 and TRBJ1-5; D unclear. The V end was cut by 0 bases, the J end by 6 bases, with 12 bases between. Per the germline V gene, CDR1 is SNHLY and CDR2 is FYNNEI. The CDR3 runs 15 residues. The CDR3 DNA sequence: TGTGCCAGCAGTGAAGCGCGCCCGACAATTCAGCCCCAGCATTTT. Translation: CASSEARPTIQPQHF. Full variable domain (rest looked up from reference TRBV2 and TRBJ1-5): EPEVTQTPSHQVTQMGQEVILRCVPISNHLYFYWYRQILGQKVEFLVSFYNNEISEKSEIFDDQFSVERPDGSNFTLKIRSTKLEDSAMYFCASSEARPTIQPQHFGDGTRLSIL.

The chain is built from TRBV5-6 and TRBJ2-7; D not certain. V was pared by 4 bases and J by 3 bases, with 5 bases between. The germline gives CDR1 SGHDT, CDR2 YYEEEE. This CDR3 is 11 amino acids long. CDR3 protein: CASSADYEQYF. CDR3 sequence (DNA): TGTGCCAGCAGCGCCGACTACGAGCAGTACTTC.

The V gene is TRBV9, the J gene TRBJ2-1, with a tentative D call TRBD2 (5 bases). From germline, CDR1 is SGDLS and CDR2 YYNGEE. This CDR3 spans 15 amino acids. Trimming removed 3 bases from V and 0 bases from J, with 10 bases in between. The CDR3 DNA reads TGTGCCAGCAGCGGGACTGAAAGCTCCTACAATGAGCAGTTCTTC. Protein sequence: CASSGTESSYNEQFF.

In its sample, this clone was seen once. The rearrangement joins TRBV19 to TRBJ2-3, with D perhaps TRBD2 (6 bases). From germline, CDR1 is LNHDA and CDR2 SQIVND (reference sequence). V was shortened by 4 bases and J by 0 bases, with 8 bases between the two germline ends. The CDR3 contains 14 residues. As DNA, the CDR3 is TGTGCCAGTAGTAGGGCGGGAAGCACAGATACGCAGTATTTT. This sequence encodes CASSRAGSTDTQYF.

This clone was detected a few times. The chain has TRBV10-3 and TRBJ2-7; 9 nucleotides agree with TRBD1. The CDR3 consists of 15 residues. J lost 5 bases, V lost 6 bases, and 11 bases had no gene match. Per germline, CDR1 ENHRY and CDR2 SYGVKD. This CDR3 reads CAIRRPTGGEDEQYF. The DNA of the CDR3 is TGTGCCATCAGGAGACCTACAGGGGGCGAGGACGAGCAGTACTTC.

The rearrangement links TRBV27 to TRBJ2-3, with 8 bases lining up with TRBD2. Germline trimming cut 4 bases from V and 3 bases from J; bases unmatched to any gene: 6. Germline CDR1 and CDR2: MNHEY and SMNVEV (reference sequence). The CDR3 loop spans 15 amino acids. In nucleotides, the CDR3 is TGTGCCAGCAGTTCCTCCGGGACTAGGACAGATACGCAGTATTTT. Its protein product is CASSSSGTRTDTQYF.

This clone was picked up a small number of times. This sequence joins TRBV18 and TRBJ1-5; a possible D gene is TRBD1 (5 bases). Trimming took off 2 bases at V and 11 bases at J, with 19 bases between the two ends. CDR1 is KGHSH and CDR2 is LQKENI in the germline V gene. CDR3 length: 15 amino acids. The CDR3 DNA follows: TGTGCCAGCTCACCAGACGACAGCTCGGATCTGGCCCAGCATTTT. Translation gives CASSPDDSSDLAQHF.

The chain carries TRBV27 and TRBJ2-6; D perhaps matches TRBD2 (5 bases). V dropped 0 bases and J dropped 0 bases, with 18 bases sitting between them. Looked up from germline, CDR1 is MNHEY and CDR2 is SMNVEV (reference sequence). The CDR3 covers 20 residues. The chain's CDR3 is CASSLSPGDLRRSGANVLTF. The DNA for the CDR3 is TGTGCCAGCAGTTTATCGCCCGGGGATTTGAGGCGCTCTGGGGCCAACGTCCTGACTTTC.

J is TRBJ2-1 and V is TRBV28, with 10 nucleotides matching TRBD2. Germline V CDR1 and CDR2: MDHEN, SYDVKM. The V gene end was trimmed by 0 bases and the J gene end by 9 bases; junction bases not matched to a gene: 5. The length of the CDR3 is 15 residues. The CDR3 spells CASSLWTSGQGEQFF. DNA of the CDR3: TGTGCCAGCAGTTTATGGACTAGCGGGCAGGGTGAGCAGTTCTTC. The variable domain in full, completed from reference TRBV28 and TRBJ2-1, reads DVKVTQSSRYLVKRTGEKVFLECVQDMDHENMFWYRQDPGLGLRLIYFSYDVKMKEKGDIPEGYSVSREKKERFSLILESASTNQTSMYLCASSLWTSGQGEQFFGPGTRLTVL.

CDR3 DNA: TGTGCCAGTAGTCTCGGGACTAGCGGGACCCAAGAGACCCAGTACTTC. It codes for CASSLGTSGTQETQYF. The J gene is TRBJ2-5, the V gene TRBV19; 13 bases match TRBD2. Germline V gene lookup returns CDR1 LNHDA and CDR2 SQIVND (reference sequence). The CDR3 sequence is 16 residues long. The V gene end was trimmed by 5 bases and the J gene end by 1 base; junction bases not matched to a gene: 4.

The rearrangement uses TRBV28 and TRBJ2-7; 9 bases match TRBD1. The CDR3 runs 15 residues. V lost 6 bases, J lost 3 bases, and 9 bases stayed unmatched. Per germline, CDR1 MDHEN and CDR2 SYDVKM. The CDR3: CASRPTGGSHYEQYF. As DNA, the CDR3 is TGTGCCAGCAGACCTACAGGGGGCTCTCACTACGAGCAGTACTTC.

This clone was counted a single time. The chain joins TRBV10-1 to TRBJ2-5; TRBD1 is a possible D gene (5 bases). The CDR3 consists of 13 residues. The germline V and J ends were trimmed by 4 bases and 3 bases, with 9 bases remaining between them. CDR1 and CDR2 (germline): WNHNN, SYGVQD (reference sequence). This chain's CDR3 is CASSGQPKETQYF. The CDR3 bases are TGCGCCAGCAGTGGACAGCCAAAAGAGACCCAGTACTTC.

The rearrangement links TRBV28 to TRBJ1-2; D not certain. CDR3 length equals 12 residues. Germline V gene data show CDR1 as MDHEN and CDR2 as SYDVKM. Trimming left V 8 bases short and J 3 bases short, with 10 bases between. This chain's CDR3 is CASRTLDYGYTF. As DNA, the CDR3 is TGTGCCAGCCGAACATTGGACTATGGCTACACCTTC.

Concerning this clone: At one end, the junction sequence differs from germline, possibly due to a read error. The gene calls are TRBV5-4 and TRBJ2-2, with D maybe TRBD2 (5 bases). The CDR3 loop spans 15 amino acids. CDR1 is SGHNT and CDR2 is YYREEE in the germline V gene (reference sequence). The CDR3 sequence: CASSLRFGRTGEPFF. As DNA, the CDR3 is TGTGCCAGCAGCTTGAGGTTCGGAAGGACCGGGGAGCCGTTTTTT.

The chain combines TRBV19 with TRBJ1-5; tentative D call: TRBD1 (6 bases). CDR3 length: 13 amino acids. V dropped 6 bases and J dropped 6 bases, with 12 bases sitting between them. The germline V gene has CDR1 LNHDA and CDR2 SQIVND (reference sequence). CDR3 nucleotides: TGTGCCAGTAGCGACCTCAGGGGTCAGCCCCAGCATTTT. This codes for CASSDLRGQPQHF. The complete variable domain, with remaining parts taken from reference TRBV19 and TRBJ1-5, reads DGGITQSPKYLFRKEGQNVTLSCEQNLNHDAMYWYRQDPGQGLRLIYYSQIVNDFQKGDIAEGYSVSREKKESFPLTVTSAQKNPTAFYLCASSDLRGQPQHFGDGTRLSIL.